This is a list of T cell receptor beta chains from one sample in a study of cytomegalovirus exposure and HLA in healthy donors. Clones were sequenced by immunoSEQ multiplex PCR, and TCRdb holds only the in-frame ones, with some missing. The sample records about 190,000 clones, about 81% being singletons. The sample comprised PBMCs. The receptor source for this set is a woman aged 18-29 years in good health and CMV-seropositive. The conserved cysteine and the conserved F or W are not part of the CDR3 here. The order of the fields is V gene, J gene, CDR3 protein.

TRBV6-1,TRBJ1-4,ASSEPGTGDEKLF
TRBV27,TRBJ2-3,ASNALQADTQY
TRBV7-9,TRBJ2-6,ASSHTDSGANVLT
TRBV6-1,TRBJ1-1,ASSEQGNTEAF
TRBV28,TRBJ1-1,ASSLDSANTEAF
TRBV30,TRBJ1-2,AWSGETQAAGYT
TRBV5-6,TRBJ2-1,ASSLGVDEQF
TRBV30,TRBJ2-1,AWSDGSGGGYNEQF
TRBV6-5,TRBJ1-2,ASSSVGPGGGYT
TRBV5-5,TRBJ2-1,ASSTHTSGENEQF
TRBV7-9,TRBJ1-2,ASSTTGANYGYT
TRBV30,TRBJ1-4,AWSVLQGQLF
TRBV14,TRBJ2-5,ASSLQRGGPETQY
TRBV5-1,TRBJ1-6,ASSEWTGVDSPLH
TRBV7-9,TRBJ2-3,ASSYPGVTQY
TRBV27,TRBJ2-7,ASRTGTGVYEQY
TRBV7-9,TRBJ2-3,ASQLRLESVTDTQY
TRBV19,TRBJ1-1,ASSILTGENTEAF
TRBV7-2,TRBJ1-1,ASSARDRNTEAF
TRBV28,TRBJ1-2,ASSPSGTGTRGYT
TRBV28,.,ASSFPLLGGPSYEQY
TRBV27,TRBJ1-5,ASSLSSNQPQH
TRBV18,TRBJ1-6,ASSPQGANSPLH
TRBV6-6,.,ASRDIASDYEQY
TRBV5-5,TRBJ2-7,ASSLGYRGGTYEQY
TRBV19,TRBJ2-4,ASRSQGARTKNIQY
TRBV19,TRBJ1-6,ASSAGGPDRSPLH
TRBV11-3,TRBJ2-3,ASSLGLAGDASSTDTQY
TRBV5-6,TRBJ2-5,ASSRGAGKTQY
TRBV7-9,TRBJ1-1,ASSQKTGGPMNTEAF
TRBV4-2,TRBJ2-1,ASSQAGLAGDNEQF
TRBV5-1,TRBJ1-2,ASSLGEFGQPYGYT
TRBV7-7,TRBJ2-1,ASSLSGGLQF
TRBV19,TRBJ1-1,ASSIGQGSGTEAF
TRBV25-1,TRBJ2-5,ASSGLRDQETQY